Shown below are 15 T cell receptor beta chains from a single sample sequenced in a study of shared clonotypes between healthy human individuals. TCRdb's table, derived via immunoSEQ multiplex PCR, lists solely in-frame clones and lacks some. Of around 530,000 clones listed, around 76% are singletons. Sequences were obtained from PBMCs. The receptors shown here come from a woman between 40 and 50 years old in good health. Some clones in this sample may be carry-over from other donors' samples.

The chain links TRBV20-1 to TRBJ1-5; the D gene is possibly TRBD1 (5 bases). The CDR3 contains 11 residues. V lost 6 bases to trimming and J lost 6 bases, with 9 bases between them. Germline CDR1 reads DFQATT; CDR2 reads SNEGSKA (reference sequence). In DNA, the CDR3 is TGCAGTGCCGCCGGGGGTCAGCCCCAGCATTTT. This encodes CSAAGGQPQHF.

The V gene is TRBV7-9, the J gene TRBJ2-1; 9 bases fit TRBD2. The CDR3 is 13 residues long. J lost 8 bases, V lost 8 bases, and 7 bases had no gene match. Germline values: CDR1 SEHNR, CDR2 FQNEAQ (reference sequence). The CDR3 sequence: CASAGLAFYEQFF. In DNA form, the CDR3 reads TGTGCCAGCGCGGGACTAGCCTTTTATGAGCAGTTCTTC.

The chain recombines TRBV7-9 with TRBJ2-5, with 13 positions matching TRBD2. CDR3 length: 15 amino acids. Germline loops: CDR1 SEHNR, CDR2 FQNEAQ (reference sequence). J was trimmed by 2 bases and V by 5 bases; bases with no gene match: 2. The CDR3 DNA follows: TGTGCCAGCAGCCTACTAGCGGGGGGGCAAGAGACCCAGTACTTC. Amino acids: CASSLLAGGQETQYF.

The chain couples TRBV7-2 to TRBJ1-1, with no clear D. V was cut by 5 bases and J by 11 bases, with 18 bases left in between. The germline V gene has CDR1 SGHTA and CDR2 FQGNSA. CDR3 length: 13 residues. The CDR3 DNA reads TGTGCCAGCAGCCTAGGAGCACTCCCTGGGGCTTTCTTT. It encodes CASSLGALPGAFF.

The J gene is TRBJ2-5, the V gene TRBV5-6; possibly TRBD1 or TRBD2 for D (6 bases each). Germline V gene lookup returns CDR1 SGHDT and CDR2 YYEEEE. V lost 4 bases to trimming and J lost 3 bases, with 13 bases between them. The CDR3 sequence is 14 residues long. The CDR3 coding sequence is TGTGCCAGCAGCCCGGGGGCAGAAGAAGAGACCCAGTACTTC. The encoded protein is CASSPGAEEETQYF.

As for this clone: A far more abundant clone sits one base away, making this likely a read error. The chain employs TRBV5-6 and TRBJ1-1; D not certain. Germline V gives CDR1 SGHDT, CDR2 YYEEEE. The CDR3 length is 16 residues. V was trimmed by 3 bases and J by 1 base, leaving 16 bases between them. CDR3 nucleotides: TGTGCCAGCAGCTCGTCGACAAGCCGGTGGAACACTGAAGCTTTCTTT. It encodes CASSSSTSRWNTEAFF. The complete variable domain, with remaining parts taken from reference TRBV5-6 and TRBJ1-1, reads DAGVTQSPTHLIKTRGQQVTLRCSPKSGHDTVSWYQQALGQGPQFIFQYYEEEERQRGNFPDRFSGHQFPNYSSELNVNALLLGDSALYLCASSSSTSRWNTEAFFGQGTRLTVV.

This sequence joins TRBV7-2 and TRBJ1-2; TRBD1 matches 9 bases. The CDR3 extends over 17 amino acids. V lost 4 bases, J lost 7 bases, and 16 bases stayed unmatched. CDR1 is SGHTA and CDR2 is FQGNSA in the germline V gene. The CDR3 protein is CASSSNLQTGGRFGYTF. CDR3 coding DNA: TGTGCCAGCAGCTCAAACCTCCAGACAGGGGGTAGGTTTGGCTACACCTTC.

The gene calls are TRBV5-5 and TRBJ1-2, with D hard to call. The CDR3 sequence is 13 residues long. Germline V gene sequence: CDR1 SGHKS, CDR2 YYEKEE (reference sequence). Trimming cost V 4 bases and J 4 bases, with 11 bases left between them. The CDR3 DNA follows: TGTGCCAGCAGCCCCCGGGTCCCCTATGGCTACACCTTC. This sequence encodes CASSPRVPYGYTF.

The rearrangement uses TRBV9 and TRBJ1-1; D remains unclear. Germline V gives CDR1 SGDLS, CDR2 YYNGEE. The V gene lost 4 bases and the J gene lost 1 base, with 8 bases spanning the gap. This CDR3 spans 13 amino acids. The CDR3: CASSPDPNTEAFF. Written as DNA, the CDR3 is TGTGCCAGCAGCCCGGACCCGAACACTGAAGCTTTCTTT.

The chain joins TRBV28 to TRBJ1-1; tentative D call: TRBD1 (5 bases). V lost 5 bases and J lost 7, with 17 bases in between. CDR3 length: 14 amino acids. Germline V gives CDR1 MDHEN, CDR2 SYDVKM. The DNA for the CDR3 is TGTGCCAGCAGTCCTCCGGGGGTCCAGGGTGAAGCTTTCTTT. This gives the protein CASSPPGVQGEAFF.

The rearrangement links TRBV4-2 to TRBJ2-7; 10 nucleotides agree with TRBD2. V shed 0 bases, J shed 4 bases, and the junction held 3 bases outside the gene matches. The length of the CDR3 is 15 residues. Germline V CDR1 and CDR2: LGHNA, YNFKEQ. For the CDR3, the DNA is TGTGCCAGCAGCCAAGAACTAGCGGGAACGTACGAGCAGTACTTC. Protein: CASSQELAGTYEQYF.

The V and J genes are TRBV19 and TRBJ2-1, with TRBD2 as a possible D gene (6 bases). The V end was cut by 4 bases, the J end by 2 bases, with 6 bases between. The length of the CDR3 is 13 residues. In germline, CDR1 is LNHDA, CDR2 SQIVND (reference sequence). The CDR3 DNA follows: TGTGCCAGTAGTAGCGGGGCCTACAATGAGCAGTTCTTC. Translation gives CASSSGAYNEQFF.

In this sample, this clone turned up a few times. The rearrangement joins TRBV15 to TRBJ1-2; 11 nucleotides match TRBD1. Germline V lookup: CDR1 LNHNV, CDR2 YYDKDF (reference sequence). This CDR3 is 16 amino acids long. J gave up 6 bases and V 1 base, and 7 bases lay outside the gene matches. CDR3 residues: CATSRAGQGEVDGYTF. Written as DNA, the CDR3 is TGTGCCACCAGCAGAGCGGGACAGGGGGAGGTGGATGGCTACACCTTC.

The rearrangement joins TRBV5-1 to TRBJ2-1; TRBD2 agrees at 10 bases. With V trimmed by 4 bases and J by 5 bases, 12 bases remained unmatched. CDR1 and CDR2 (germline): SGHRS, YFSETQ. The CDR3 has 17 residues. The CDR3 sequence: CASSIGLAEYLHNEQFF. CDR3 nucleotide sequence: TGCGCCAGCAGCATCGGACTAGCGGAATATCTCCACAATGAGCAGTTCTTC.

This rearrangement joins TRBV5-1 to TRBJ2-5; D might be TRBD2 (6 bases). From germline, CDR1 is SGHRS and CDR2 YFSETQ. The CDR3 is 15 residues long. V lost 0 bases and J lost 2, with 11 bases in between. The CDR3 reads CASSLAAGQQETQYF. The CDR3 DNA sequence: TGCGCCAGCAGCTTGGCGGCGGGGCAACAAGAGACCCAGTACTTC.